A selection of T cell receptor beta chains follows, all from one sample in a study of T cell repertoires in cytomegalovirus infection. TCRdb itself ran the reads through MiXCR, one entry per CDR3 protein. The sample lists about 360,000 distinct CDR3 sequences, 18% occurring once. The material sequenced was PBMCs. The receptors stem from a human donor in good health (CMV status not recorded). Some clones in this sample may be carry-over from other donors' samples. The CDR3 runs from the conserved cysteine through the conserved F or W. Clone size appears in some rows only: once, few, many, or a class for an expanded clone.

J gene,V gene,clone size,CDR3 protein
TRBJ1-1,TRBV29-1,few,CSVEGGGNTEAFF
TRBJ2-5,TRBV2,many,CASRSRRNQETQYF
TRBJ2-7,TRBV6-5,few,CASSRSGWEQYF
TRBJ2-1,TRBV5-4,.,CALASGRSGGDEQFF
TRBJ1-5,TRBV12-3/TRBV12-4,.,CASSYANQPQHF
TRBJ1-1,TRBV2,few,CASRGAFEAFF
TRBJ2-7,TRBV7-2,many,CASSSRRGQKPYEQYF
TRBJ1-1,TRBV4-1,.,CASSRLGVRLNTEAFF
TRBJ2-7,TRBV20-1,.,CSARLVYEQYF
TRBJ2-5,TRBV7-2,few,CASSLVSGRSQETQYF
TRBJ2-7,TRBV2,.,CASTSAAGAYEQYF
TRBJ1-1,TRBV7-6,few,CASSHSDLDRRDMNTEAFF
TRBJ2-5,TRBV7-2,many,CASRWGWEETQYF
TRBJ2-5,TRBV20-1,.,CSAKKETQYF
TRBJ2-1,TRBV7-9,few,CASSPITGWYNEQFF
TRBJ1-6,TRBV28,few,CASSFPLPTRDSPLHF